These 30 T cell receptor beta chains came from one sample sequenced in a study of blood T cell repertoires in COVID-19. TCRdb's copy holds only in-frame clones and misses some; the assay was immunoSEQ multiplex PCR. The data show 97,000 or so clones, roughly 89% seen once. Sequenced material: peripheral blood. The receptors were sampled from a woman aged 45-65 years with COVID-19, enrolled during active disease.

J is TRBJ1-1 and V is TRBV7-2; D gene ambiguous. Per the germline V gene, CDR1 is SGHTA and CDR2 is FQGNSA. The V and J ends lost 1 base and 0 bases respectively, with 3 bases between them. This CDR3 has 13 residues. The CDR3 loop is CASSLVVNTEAFF. DNA for the CDR3: TGTGCCAGCAGCTTAGTAGTGAACACTGAAGCTTTCTTT.

This clone has only a few counts. The chain couples TRBV2 to TRBJ1-6; 8 positions agree with TRBD1. This CDR3 has 14 amino acids. The V and J ends lost 4 bases and 9 bases, in that order; junction bases with no gene match: 5. In germline, CDR1 is SNHLY, CDR2 FYNNEI. CDR3 amino acids: CASSVDRVGSPLHF. The CDR3 nucleotides read TGTGCCAGCAGTGTGGACAGGGTTGGTTCACCCCTCCACTTT.

The chain joins TRBV5-4 to TRBJ2-2; tentatively, D is TRBD2 (7 bases). The V gene lost 8 bases and the J gene lost 7 bases, with 24 bases spanning the gap. There are 16 residues in the CDR3. CDR1 SGHNT and CDR2 YYREEE come from the germline V gene (reference sequence). The CDR3 sequence: CASSKGGLAAGGELFF. DNA for the CDR3: TGTGCCAGTTCCAAGGGGGGTCTAGCGGCGGGCGGGGAGCTGTTTTTT.

The sample holds one count of this clone. The rearrangement links TRBV11-2 to TRBJ1-4; no definite D call. The ends were cut back, 2 bases at V and 8 bases at J, with 12 bases in the middle. Per germline, CDR1 SGHAT and CDR2 FQNNGV. The CDR3 totals 14 residues. This CDR3 reads CASSLYPLGEKLFF. The CDR3 DNA reads as TGTGCCAGCAGCTTATATCCCCTGGGCGAAAAACTGTTTTTT.

V usage is TRBV5-6 and J usage is TRBJ1-2, with 7 bases aligning to TRBD1. Trimming at V came to 2 bases and at J to 7 bases, leaving 8 bases not matched to a gene. Germline V gives CDR1 SGHDT, CDR2 YYEEEE. The CDR3 totals 14 residues. CDR3 amino acids: CASSFGLGGFGYTF. In DNA, the CDR3 is TGTGCCAGCAGCTTCGGTTTAGGGGGCTTTGGCTACACCTTC.

The rearrangement joins TRBV24-1 to TRBJ2-2, with D perhaps TRBD1 (6 bases). Per germline, CDR1 KGHDR and CDR2 SFDVKD. V was trimmed by 5 bases and J by 1 base, leaving 16 bases between them. The CDR3 is 17 amino acids. The CDR3 region is CATSAARQALNTGELFF. The CDR3 region has the DNA TGTGCCACCAGTGCCGCCAGACAGGCCCTGAACACCGGGGAGCTGTTTTTT.

The chain is built from TRBV7-8 and TRBJ1-5; possibly TRBD1 for D (6 bases). This CDR3 has 16 amino acids. Per the germline V gene, CDR1 is SGHVS and CDR2 is FQNEAQ. V was clipped by 2 bases and J by 3 bases, with 14 bases between them. CDR3 region: CASSLRGGSLNQPQHF. DNA of the CDR3: TGTGCCAGCAGCTTAAGGGGGGGGAGCCTCAATCAGCCCCAGCATTTT.

The CDR3: CATSASGTEAFF. CDR3 nucleotides: TGTGCCACCAGTGCCTCAGGGACTGAAGCTTTCTTT. The chain recombines TRBV24-1 with TRBJ1-1; D is perhaps TRBD1 (5 bases). The CDR3 has 12 residues. Germline V gene lookup returns CDR1 KGHDR and CDR2 SFDVKD. Trimming took 5 bases from V and 5 from J, leaving 8 bases between them.

This clone was detected only once. V and J are TRBV6-1 and TRBJ1-1; D is perhaps TRBD1 (6 bases). The CDR3 extends over 14 amino acids. V dropped 2 bases and J dropped 7 bases, with 14 bases sitting between them. Germline CDR1 reads MNHNS; CDR2 reads SASEGT. Written as DNA, the CDR3 is TGTGCCAGCAGTGAATTCACAGGGTGGGATGAAGCTTTCTTT. It encodes CASSEFTGWDEAFF.

The V gene is TRBV15, the J gene TRBJ2-1; 10 bases are a match to TRBD2. The V gene end was trimmed by 2 bases and the J gene end by 5 bases; junction bases not matched to a gene: 6. The CDR3 runs 16 residues. Germline V gene sequence: CDR1 LNHNV, CDR2 YYDKDF (reference sequence). In DNA form, the CDR3 reads TGTGCCACCAGCAGACCTCTAGCGGGGGTAGACAATGAGCAGTTCTTC. It specifies CATSRPLAGVDNEQFF.

On this clone itself: At one boundary the junction diverges from the germline segment, which might be a read error. The V gene is TRBV28, the J gene TRBJ1-3, with 7 bases aligning to TRBD1. The CDR3 has 14 amino acids. The germline gives CDR1 MDHEN, CDR2 SYDVKM. Here the CDR3 reads CASSPQSRQGRFQF. The CDR3, as DNA: TGTGCCAGCAGTCCCCAATCCCGACAGGGAAGGTTCCAATTT.

This sequence joins TRBV28 and TRBJ2-3; 16 bases align to TRBD2. The CDR3 has 18 residues. Trimming at V came to 5 bases and at J to 3 bases, leaving 8 bases not matched to a gene. Germline values: CDR1 MDHEN, CDR2 SYDVKM. The CDR3 protein is CASSPGTSGGAVTDTQYF. As DNA, the CDR3 is TGTGCCAGCAGTCCCGGGACTAGCGGGGGGGCCGTAACAGATACGCAGTATTTT.

This clone has only a few counts. The chain uses TRBV9 and TRBJ1-4, with 9 positions matching TRBD1. Unmatched junction bases numbered 2, after V lost 2 bases and J lost 6 bases. Looked up from germline, CDR1 is SGDLS and CDR2 is YYNGEE. The CDR3 contains 14 residues. CDR3 protein: CASSVRDRDEKLFF. DNA of the CDR3: TGTGCCAGCAGCGTCCGGGACAGGGATGAAAAACTGTTTTTT.

The chain joins TRBV19 to TRBJ1-1, with D possibly being TRBD1 (6 bases). The germline V gene encodes CDR1 LNHDA and CDR2 SQIVND (reference sequence). The CDR3 is 12 residues long. Trimming stripped 7 bases from V and 4 bases from J, with 10 bases between. CDR3: CASMAGATEAFF. CDR3 DNA sequence: TGTGCCAGTATGGCGGGGGCCACTGAAGCTTTCTTT.

The J gene is TRBJ2-1, the V gene TRBV6-5, with TRBD1 as a possible D gene (6 bases). Between the trimmed V and J ends, which lost 5 bases and 6 bases, there was a span of 14 bases. CDR3 length: 14 amino acids. Germline lookup yields CDR1 MNHEY and CDR2 SVGAGI. CDR3: CASSTRGRGNEQFF. CDR3 bases: TGTGCCAGCAGTACCCGGGGCAGGGGCAATGAGCAGTTCTTC.

The rearrangement links TRBV10-2 to TRBJ2-5, with D tentatively TRBD1 (6 bases). The V and J ends lost 10 bases and 2 bases respectively, with 8 bases between them. The CDR3 consists of 11 residues. Germline V gives CDR1 WSHSY, CDR2 SAAADI. The CDR3 spells CATGQQETQYF. The CDR3, as DNA: TGCGCCACCGGACAGCAAGAGACCCAGTACTTC.

The chain links TRBV12-5 to TRBJ1-2; 7 bases are a match to TRBD1. CDR1 LGHNT and CDR2 FRNRAP come from the germline V gene. This CDR3 is 14 amino acids long. Trimming took 5 bases from V and 8 from J; bases not matched to a gene: 11. CDR3 DNA sequence: TGTGCTAGTGGTCAGGGCGAAGACAGGGCCGGCTACACCTTC. This sequence encodes CASGQGEDRAGYTF.

The chain employs TRBV24-1 and TRBJ1-4; 8 bases are a match to TRBD1. This CDR3 has 16 residues. With 4 bases clipped from V and 5 bases from J, the junction kept 8 bases outside the gene matches. Germline loops: CDR1 KGHDR, CDR2 SFDVKD. CDR3 sequence: CATSDPRTGWNEKLFF. In nucleotides, the CDR3 is TGTGCCACCAGTGACCCTCGGACAGGGTGGAATGAAAAACTGTTTTTT.

The genes are TRBV21-1 and TRBJ2-1; the table calls TRBD2, which could not be checked here. TRBV21-1 is a pseudogene segment. CDR3 size: 16 residues. The CDR3 sequence is CASRRGGQIRMNEQFF. The CDR3, as DNA: TGTGCCAGCAGGAGGGGGGGGCAAATAAGGATGAATGAGCAGTTCTTC.

This chain connects TRBV23-1 to TRBJ2-7, with D possibly TRBD1 on 6 matching bases. TRBV23-1 counts as an open reading frame of uncertain function. CDR3 size: 13 residues. V lost 8 bases and J lost 4, with 15 bases in between. The CDR3 nucleotides are TGCGCCAGCCGAACGCCTCAGGGGTACGAGCAGTACGTC. It encodes CASRTPQGYEQYV.

This sequence joins TRBV28 and TRBJ1-1, with 8 nucleotides matching TRBD1. J lost 0 bases, V lost 6 bases, and 6 bases had no gene match. Germline lookup yields CDR1 MDHEN and CDR2 SYDVKM. This CDR3 contains 15 residues. CDR3 nucleotide sequence: TGTGCCAGCAGCTCGGGACAGGCTTTGAACACTGAAGCTTTCTTT. Its translation is CASSSGQALNTEAFF.

V and J are TRBV30 and TRBJ2-3, with D perhaps TRBD2 (7 bases). V gave up 0 bases and J gave up 0 bases, with 10 bases separating them. The CDR3 totals 15 residues. Germline V gene sequence: CDR1 GTSNPN, CDR2 SVGIG (reference sequence). The CDR3: CAWSVGGASTDTQYF. The CDR3 DNA is TGTGCCTGGAGTGTAGGGGGGGCTAGCACAGATACGCAGTATTTT. The full variable domain, in which reference TRBV30 and TRBJ2-3 provide the parts outside the CDR3, is SQTIHQWPATLVQPVGSPLSLECTVEGTSNPNLYWYRQAAGRGLQLLFYSVGIGQISSEVPQNLSASRPQDRQFILSSKKLLLSDSGFYLCAWSVGGASTDTQYFGPGTRLTVL.

The genes are TRBV5-1 and TRBJ1-6; 9 bases are shared with TRBD1. Germline CDR1 SGHRS, CDR2 YFSETQ. The junction had 14 bases not matched to a gene; V was cut back by 4 bases and J by 9 bases. The CDR3 has 17 amino acids. CDR3 region: CASSLGPQGQGSSPLHF. The CDR3 bases are TGCGCCAGCAGCCTTGGCCCCCAGGGACAGGGATCTTCACCCCTCCACTTT.

CDR3 region: CATSDGLAPYNEQFF. The CDR3 DNA sequence: TGTGCCACCAGTGATGGGCTAGCGCCATACAATGAGCAGTTCTTC. The V gene is TRBV24-1, the J gene TRBJ2-1, with D possibly TRBD2 on 6 matching bases. The CDR3 runs to 15 residues. Germline V CDR1 and CDR2: KGHDR, SFDVKD. V lost 3 bases, J lost 4 bases, and 12 bases lay in between.

V usage is TRBV27 and J usage is TRBJ1-3; possible D gene TRBD1, 5 bases. Deletions cut 2 bases from V and 9 bases from J, with 11 bases between. Germline V gives CDR1 MNHEY, CDR2 SMNVEV (reference sequence). CDR3 length: 13 amino acids. CDR3 sequence: CASSLLVGGTIYF. The CDR3 DNA reads as TGTGCCAGCAGTTTACTCGTGGGGGGCACCATATATTTT.

This rearrangement joins TRBV27 to TRBJ1-2, with unresolved D. This CDR3 is built from 13 residues. CDR1 is MNHEY, CDR2 SMNVEV, per germline (reference sequence). V was shortened by 3 bases and J by 5 bases, with 10 bases between the two germline ends. Here the CDR3 DNA reads TGTGCCAGCAGTTTTACACAGCAGTATGGCTACACCTTC. Translated: CASSFTQQYGYTF.

The chain is built from TRBV10-3 and TRBJ1-2; D not resolved. Germline CDR1 reads ENHRY; CDR2 reads SYGVKD. The V end was cut by 0 bases, the J end by 5 bases, with 7 bases between. The CDR3 spans 13 residues. The DNA of the CDR3 is TGTGCCATCAGTGAGTCGGGCCTTTATGGCTACACCTTC. The encoded protein is CAISESGLYGYTF.

The chain has TRBV10-2 and TRBJ1-5; tentative D call: TRBD1 (5 bases). Germline CDR1 reads WSHSY; CDR2 reads SAAADI. The CDR3 runs 14 residues. The ends were cut back, 8 bases at V and 5 bases at J, with 16 bases in the middle. The CDR3, as DNA: TGCGCCAGCCCCTCCATCAGGGTTCATCAGCCCCAGCATTTT. It yields the protein CASPSIRVHQPQHF.

This clone appeared a few times. The DNA of the CDR3 is TGTGCCAGCAGCTTGGAGCGGGGGTTCTACGAGCAGTACTTC. Encoded protein: CASSLERGFYEQYF. J is TRBJ2-7 and V is TRBV11-2; 8 nucleotides agree with TRBD2. CDR1 and CDR2 from the germline V gene are SGHAT and FQNNGV. V was pared by 3 bases and J by 3 bases, with 4 bases of the junction left unmatched. The CDR3 spans 14 residues.

This clone was seen only a few times. The CDR3 region has the DNA TGTGCCAGCAGTTTATCAATCCGGGTGGGGCCTAACTATGGCTACACCTTC. Translating gives CASSLSIRVGPNYGYTF. The V call is TRBV11-3, the J call TRBJ1-2; a possible D gene is TRBD1 (5 bases). Germline V CDR1 and CDR2: SGHNT, YENEEA. The CDR3 has 17 amino acids. V lost 6 bases, J lost 0 bases, and 20 bases lay in between. The full variable domain, in which reference TRBV11-3 and TRBJ1-2 provide the parts outside the CDR3, is EAGVVQSPRYKIIEKKQPVAFWCNPISGHNTLYWYLQNLGQGPELLIRYENEEAVDDSQLPKDRFSAERLKGVDSTLKIQPAELGDSAVYLCASSLSIRVGPNYGYTFGSGTRLTVV.